This is a list of T cell receptor beta chains from one sample in a study of blood T cell repertoires in COVID-19. Sequenced by immunoSEQ multiplex PCR; TCRdb stores in-frame clones only, minus some. The data show approximately 270,000 clones, about 91% seen once. The sample taken for sequencing was peripheral blood. These receptors all stem from a woman in her 30s with COVID-19, enrolled during active disease. Both conserved end residues are part of each CDR3. A D gene is named only where the DNA matches it firmly. Expanded clones are given a class, and other clones once, few, many or no size at all.

v_call	j_call	clone_size	d_call	cdr3_nt	cdr3_aa
TRBV12-3/TRBV12-4	TRBJ2-5	-	-	TGTGCCAGCCCACCCGGTGCGGCCGAGACCCAGTACTTC	CASPPGAAETQYF
TRBV7-9	TRBJ1-3	-	-	TGTGCCAGCAGCTTGGCGTCAGGGCGCCACACCATATATTTT	CASSLASGRHTIYF
TRBV28	TRBJ1-1	-	-	TGTGCCAGCCCCCCTGGGGGGTTTCCTCTGGGCACTGAAGCTTTCTTT	CASPPGGFPLGTEAFF
TRBV5-6	TRBJ2-4	-	TRBD1	TGTGCCAGCAGCTTGGAAAGGGGGCACATTCAGTACTTC	CASSLERGHIQYF
TRBV7-8	TRBJ2-1	-	TRBD2	TGTGCCAGCAGCTTATCCGGCGGGAGGTACAATGAGCAGTTCTTC	CASSLSGGRYNEQFF
TRBV4-2	TRBJ1-2	-	TRBD1	TGTGCCAGCAGCGCTCGCTGGGGCACAGCACAGGGGCAGGACTCATATGGCTACACCTTC	CASSARWGTAQGQDSYGYTF
TRBV18	TRBJ1-3	-	-	TGTGCCAGCTCACCAAGGAGGGGCGAGACTGGAAACACCATATATTTT	CASSPRRGETGNTIYF
TRBV11-3	TRBJ2-1	-	-	TGTGCCAGCAGCCCTTGGTCCGGGAACTACAATGAGCAGTTCTTC	CASSPWSGNYNEQFF
TRBV9	TRBJ2-1	once	-	TGTGCCAGCAGCGTGGGAGTATCACCTTACAATGAGCAGTTCTTC	CASSVGVSPYNEQFF
TRBV6-6	TRBJ2-7	-	-	TGTGCCAGCAGTTACTCGCCCGACAGGCCCTACGAGCAGTACTTC	CASSYSPDRPYEQYF
TRBV6-2/TRBV6-3	TRBJ1-3	-	-	TGTGCCAGCAGCTCCGGACAGTCCGGTGGAAACACCATATATTTT	CASSSGQSGGNTIYF
TRBV7-9	TRBJ1-2	-	-	TGTGCCAGCAGCTTAGTTAATAGCGGGACATATGGCTACACCTTC	CASSLVNSGTYGYTF
TRBV7-8	TRBJ2-1	-	TRBD2	TGTGCCAGCAGCTTAGGACTAGCGGGACCGCATGAGCAGTTCTTC	CASSLGLAGPHEQFF
TRBV6-5	TRBJ1-3	-	TRBD1	TGTGCCAGCAGTATAGGGACAGGCGGAAACACCATATATTTT	CASSIGTGGNTIYF
TRBV2	TRBJ1-1	-	TRBD1	TGTGCCAGCCTACGCATACCGGGACAGGGGGCTCGGGGCACTGAAGCTTTCTTT	CASLRIPGQGARGTEAFF
TRBV7-8	TRBJ2-5	-	TRBD2	TGTGCCAGCAGTTCAGGGATGCGGGGGGGCCATGAGACCCAGTACTTC	CASSSGMRGGHETQYF
TRBV4-2	TRBJ2-5	-	-	TGTGCCAGCAGCCAAGATTATGAGACCCAGTACTTC	CASSQDYETQYF
TRBV19	TRBJ2-2	-	-	TGTGCCAGTACCGGGGGACCGAACACCGGGGAGCTGTTTTTT	CASTGGPNTGELFF
TRBV5-4	TRBJ1-1	-	-	TGTGCCAGCACCCCGGCCCAGGGGAGAAGCACTGAAGCTTTCTTT	CASTPAQGRSTEAFF
TRBV29-1	TRBJ2-1	-	TRBD2	TGCAGCGTTGAAGGGGGGACGGGAGGCTCCTACAATGAGCAGTTCTTC	CSVEGGTGGSYNEQFF
TRBV6-1	TRBJ2-7	-	-	TGTGCCAGCAGTGAGGTCAGGGTTAGCTCCTACTACGAGCAGTACTTC	CASSEVRVSSYYEQYF
TRBV19	TRBJ2-3	-	-	TGTGCCAGTAGTATCCGGACAGCCCCAGATACGCAGTATTTT	CASSIRTAPDTQYF
TRBV6-5	TRBJ1-4	-	-	TGTGCCAGCAGCTACGACAGGTCTGGGTACGAAAAACTGTTTTTT	CASSYDRSGYEKLFF
TRBV10-2	TRBJ2-3	-	TRBD2	TGCGCCAGCAGTCCCCACCCTGGGACTAGTAGGACAGATACGCAGTATTTT	CASSPHPGTSRTDTQYF
TRBV2	TRBJ2-1	-	-	TGTGCCAGCACCTGGGGGGCCTACAATGAGCAGTTCTTC	CASTWGAYNEQFF
TRBV19	TRBJ1-1	-	-	TGTGCCAGTAGCATTACACGCAGCGGGAACACTGAAGCTTTCTTT	CASSITRSGNTEAFF
TRBV27	TRBJ2-3	-	-	TGTGCCAGCAGTTTATTCTACACAGATACGCAGTATTTT	CASSLFYTDTQYF
TRBV9	TRBJ1-1	-	TRBD1	TGTGCCAGCAGCGTCAGTTTAACAGGGGTGACTGAAGCTTTCTTT	CASSVSLTGVTEAFF
TRBV10-3	TRBJ2-7	-	-	TGTGCCATCAGTGAACCGGGGAGCTACGAGCAGTACTTC	CAISEPGSYEQYF
TRBV7-9	TRBJ1-2	-	-	TGTGCCAGCAGCTTATTGAGGCAAAACTATGGCTACACCTTC	CASSLLRQNYGYTF
TRBV10-3	TRBJ2-7	-	TRBD1	TGTGCCAGTTCCCTGGTAGGACAGGGGTGGTACGAGCAGTACTTC	CASSLVGQGWYEQYF
TRBV5-5	TRBJ2-2	-	TRBD1	TGTGCCAGCAGCTTGACAGGGGGCTTGGGGAACACCGGGGAGCTGTTTTTT	CASSLTGGLGNTGELFF
TRBV12-5	TRBJ2-1	-	-	TGTGCTAGTGGTTTGTGGAGTGGCGGGACGAGCTCCTACAATGAGCAGTTCTTC	CASGLWSGGTSSYNEQFF
TRBV5-6	TRBJ2-5	once	-	TGTGCCAGCAGCTCCCTTAAGACACGGGGTCAAGAGACCCAGTACTTC	CASSSLKTRGQETQYF
TRBV5-5	TRBJ1-1	-	-	TGTGCCAGCAGCTTGGTTTACACCCGAGCTTTCTTT	CASSLVYTRAFF
TRBV24-1	TRBJ2-2	-	-	TGTGCCACCAGTGATTTGTCTACGGCAGGAAACACCGGGGAGCTGTTTTTT	CATSDLSTAGNTGELFF
TRBV3-1/TRBV3-2	TRBJ2-1	-	TRBD2	TGTGCCAGCAGCCCCCTCCCCCCGACTAGCGGGGGTCCGATGTTCTTC	CASSPLPPTSGGPMFF